The 16 T cell receptor beta chains reported below all come from one sample, sequenced in a study of response to subunit inactivated influenza vaccine. TCRdb re-derived calls from the RT-PCR reads in MiXCR, one entry per CDR3 protein. This table holds roughly 710,000 distinct CDR3 sequences, 14% found once. Sequences were derived from PBMCs from blood, sampled approximately 15 days before vaccination. The receptors derive from a man aged 50 or older who received an inactivated influenza vaccine.

This clonotype has at least ten counts. The rearrangement uses TRBV11-2 and TRBJ2-3, with 9 bases identical to TRBD1. This CDR3 contains 13 residues. Looked up from germline, CDR1 is SGHAT and CDR2 is FQNNGV. J lost 10 bases, V lost 0 bases, and 2 bases had no gene match. CDR3 amino acids: CASSLEDRGSQYF. The CDR3, as DNA: TGTGCCAGCAGCTTAGAGGACAGGGGATCGCAGTATTTT.

This clonotype was seen a few times. This chain links TRBV29-1 with TRBJ2-7; no clear D gene. This CDR3 region has 10 residues. Trimming cost V 4 bases and J 7 bases, with 8 bases left between them. Germline V lookup: CDR1 SQVTM, CDR2 ANQGSEA. CDR3 loop: CSVVSREQYF. DNA for the CDR3: TGCAGCGTTGTTAGCCGGGAGCAGTACTTC.

The chain is built from TRBV5-1 and TRBJ1-2; D gene unclear. Trimming cost V 7 bases and J 4 bases, with 11 bases left between them. The length of the CDR3 is 12 residues. CDR1 is SGHRS, CDR2 YFSETQ, per germline. DNA for the CDR3: TGCGCCAGCCGCCCGGACCTCTATGGCTACACCTTC. This gives the protein CASRPDLYGYTF.

A few counts support this clonotype. This chain joins TRBV24-1 and TRBJ1-4, with a tentative D call TRBD1 (6 bases). Looked up from germline, CDR1 is KGHDR and CDR2 is SFDVKD. The CDR3 runs 18 residues. V shed 4 bases and J shed 7 bases, with 24 bases lying between them. The CDR3 is CATSDRPNRGGAGEKLFF. The DNA of the CDR3 is TGTGCCACCAGTGACCGACCCAACCGGGGGGGCGCCGGTGAAAAACTGTTTTTT.

This rearrangement joins TRBV11-2 to TRBJ2-1; TRBD2 agrees at 7 bases. This CDR3 contains 19 residues. Germline lookup yields CDR1 SGHAT and CDR2 FQNNGV. The junction had 16 bases not matched to a gene; V was cut back by 2 bases and J by 3 bases. The CDR3 DNA sequence: TGTGCCAGCAGCTTATTTGGGGCGGGAGTGAGGGGAGACTACAATGAGCAGTTCTTC. Protein sequence: CASSLFGAGVRGDYNEQFF.

The rearrangement uses TRBV12-3 or TRBV12-4 and TRBJ2-1; a possible D gene is TRBD2 (6 bases). The CDR3 is 12 residues long. The ends were cut back, 4 bases at V and 10 bases at J, with 11 bases in the middle. In DNA form, the CDR3 reads TGTGCCAGCAGTTCTAGCGAAGGCGAGCAGTTCTTC. Its translation: CASSSSEGEQFF.

The rearrangement links TRBV20-1 to TRBJ2-3; D is ambiguous. The CDR3 totals 12 residues. V lost 4 bases, J lost 1 base, and 6 bases lay in between. CDR1 and CDR2 (germline): DFQATT, SNEGSKA (reference sequence). CDR3 nucleotides: TGCAGTGCTATCCGACGCACAGATACGCAGTATTTT. Encoded protein: CSAIRRTDTQYF.

The J gene is TRBJ2-5, the V gene TRBV2, with 7 bases lining up with TRBD1. CDR1 is SNHLY and CDR2 is FYNNEI in the germline V gene. Losses at the gene ends were 8 bases for V and 1 base for J; bases not matched to a gene: 13. CDR3 length equals 16 residues. This chain's CDR3 is CASSPVRTGPQETQYF. The CDR3 nucleotides are TGTGCCAGCTCCCCAGTGCGGACAGGCCCCCAAGAGACCCAGTACTTC.

This clonotype was observed a few times. The chain combines TRBV11-3 with TRBJ2-1, with 9 bases identical to TRBD2. The CDR3 is 15 amino acids. Germline assignment: CDR1 SGHNT and CDR2 YENEEA. Unmatched junction bases numbered 11, after V lost 3 bases and J lost 11 bases. CDR3 nucleotide sequence: TGTGCCAGCAGCTTCGGTCTAGCGGGAAGCGGGCAGCAGTTCTTC. It is translated as CASSFGLAGSGQQFF.

This clonotype was seen ten or more times. The chain has TRBV4-3 and TRBJ1-4; tentatively, D is TRBD1 (5 bases). In germline, CDR1 is LGHNA, CDR2 YSLEER. The CDR3 covers 16 residues. V was trimmed by 2 bases and J by 5 bases, leaving 15 bases between them. The CDR3 bases are TGCGCCAGCAGCCAATATCCGGGACTCCTAAATGAAAAACTGTTTTTT. Amino acid sequence: CASSQYPGLLNEKLFF.

The V gene is TRBV6-1, the J gene TRBJ2-3; TRBD1 matches at 7 bases. The germline CDR1 and CDR2 sequences are MNHNS and SASEGT. Trimming cost V 6 bases and J 0 bases; bases outside gene matches: 9. CDR3 length: 16 residues. In nucleotides, the CDR3 is TGTGCCAGCAGAAAGGGACAGCGGACTAGCACAGATACGCAGTATTTT. It is translated as CASRKGQRTSTDTQYF.

The rearrangement joins TRBV12-3 or TRBV12-4 to TRBJ2-1; tentative D call: TRBD2 (7 bases). The CDR3 has 15 residues. V was pared by 3 bases and J by 7 bases, with 16 bases between. The CDR3 coding sequence is TGTGCCAGCAGTTTTGGGCGGGGGCCCCATAATGAGCAGTTCTTC. It specifies CASSFGRGPHNEQFF.

The chain recombines TRBV5-1 with TRBJ1-1, with 7 bases lining up with TRBD1. The CDR3 covers 13 residues. V lost 7 bases, J lost 1 base, and 4 bases stayed unmatched. CDR1 and CDR2 from the germline V gene are SGHRS and YFSETQ. CDR3 DNA: TGCGCCAGCGGTCACAGGGGGAACACTGAAGCTTTCTTT. Protein product: CASGHRGNTEAFF.

This clonotype was seen a few times. This chain connects TRBV7-9 to TRBJ2-1; weak D call: TRBD1 (5 bases). Trimming took off 5 bases at V and 6 bases at J, with 17 bases between the two ends. The CDR3 covers 15 residues. Per the germline V gene, CDR1 is SEHNR and CDR2 is FQNEAQ (reference sequence). CDR3 bases: TGTGCCAGCAGCCCGAAGGACATCCTGAGCAATGAGCAGTTCTTC. It yields the protein CASSPKDILSNEQFF.

This clonotype was seen a handful of times. J is TRBJ2-3 and V is TRBV5-5; D gene ambiguous. The CDR3 contains 13 residues. CDR1 and CDR2 from the germline V gene are SGHKS and YYEKEE (reference sequence). The germline V and J ends were trimmed by 4 bases and 10 bases, with 16 bases remaining between them. As DNA, the CDR3 is TGTGCCAGCAGCGCCGACATAGTCGACGCGCAGTATTTT. As protein: CASSADIVDAQYF.

The gene calls are TRBV10-3 and TRBJ1-1; TRBD1 agrees at 8 bases. V was pared by 11 bases and J by 0 bases, with 5 bases of the junction left unmatched. There are 13 residues in the CDR3. CDR1 is ENHRY and CDR2 is SYGVKD in the germline V gene. The CDR3 region has the DNA TGTGCCTCCGGGACAGGTATGAACACTGAAGCTTTCTTT. Residues: CASGTGMNTEAFF.